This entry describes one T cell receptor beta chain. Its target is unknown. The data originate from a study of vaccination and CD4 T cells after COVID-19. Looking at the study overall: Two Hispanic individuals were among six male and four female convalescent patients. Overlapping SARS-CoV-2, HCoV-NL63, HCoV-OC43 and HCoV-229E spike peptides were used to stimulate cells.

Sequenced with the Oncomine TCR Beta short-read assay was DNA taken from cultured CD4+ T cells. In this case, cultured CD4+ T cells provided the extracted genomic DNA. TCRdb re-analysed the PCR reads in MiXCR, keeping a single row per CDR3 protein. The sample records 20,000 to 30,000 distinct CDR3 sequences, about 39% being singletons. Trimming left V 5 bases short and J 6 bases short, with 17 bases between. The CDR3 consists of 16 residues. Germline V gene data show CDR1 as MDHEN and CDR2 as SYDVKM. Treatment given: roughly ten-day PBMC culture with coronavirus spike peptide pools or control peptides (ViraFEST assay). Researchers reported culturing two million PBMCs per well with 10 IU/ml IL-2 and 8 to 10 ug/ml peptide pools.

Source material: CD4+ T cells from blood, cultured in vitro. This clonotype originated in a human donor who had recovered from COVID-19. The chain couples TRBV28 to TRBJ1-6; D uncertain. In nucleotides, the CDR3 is TGTGCCAGCAGTCAGACCGGAGGGATGGGTAATTCACCCCTCCACTTT. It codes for CASSQTGGMGNSPLHF.